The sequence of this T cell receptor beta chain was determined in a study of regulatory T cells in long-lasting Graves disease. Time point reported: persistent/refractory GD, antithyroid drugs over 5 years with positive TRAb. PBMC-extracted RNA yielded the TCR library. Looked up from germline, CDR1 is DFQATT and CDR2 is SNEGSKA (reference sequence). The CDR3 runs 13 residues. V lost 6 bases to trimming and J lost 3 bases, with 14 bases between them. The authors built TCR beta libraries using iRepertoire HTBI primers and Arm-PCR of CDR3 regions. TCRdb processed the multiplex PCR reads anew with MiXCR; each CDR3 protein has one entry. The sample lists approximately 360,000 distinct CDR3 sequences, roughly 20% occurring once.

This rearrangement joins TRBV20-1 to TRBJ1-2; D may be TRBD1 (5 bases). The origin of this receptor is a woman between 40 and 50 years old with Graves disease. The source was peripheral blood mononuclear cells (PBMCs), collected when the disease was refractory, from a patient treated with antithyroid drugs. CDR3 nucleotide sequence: TGCAGTGCCCGAATTCGGGGGGACTATGGCTACACCTTC. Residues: CSARIRGDYGYTF.